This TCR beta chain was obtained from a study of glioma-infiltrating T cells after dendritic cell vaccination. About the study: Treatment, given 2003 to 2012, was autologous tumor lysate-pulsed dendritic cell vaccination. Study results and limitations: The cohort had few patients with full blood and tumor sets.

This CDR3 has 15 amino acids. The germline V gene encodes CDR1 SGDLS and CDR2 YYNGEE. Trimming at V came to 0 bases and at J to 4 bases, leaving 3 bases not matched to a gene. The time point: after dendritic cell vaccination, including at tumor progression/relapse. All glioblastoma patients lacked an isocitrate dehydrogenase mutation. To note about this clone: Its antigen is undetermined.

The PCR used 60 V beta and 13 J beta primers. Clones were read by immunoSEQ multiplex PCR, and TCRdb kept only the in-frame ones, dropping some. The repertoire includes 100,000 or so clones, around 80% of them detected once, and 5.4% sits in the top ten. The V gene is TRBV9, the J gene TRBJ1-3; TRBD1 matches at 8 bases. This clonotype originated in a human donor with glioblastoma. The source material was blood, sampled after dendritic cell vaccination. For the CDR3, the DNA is TGTGCCAGCAGCGTAGCAGGGGGCCTGGGAAACACCATATATTTT. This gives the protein CASSVAGGLGNTIYF. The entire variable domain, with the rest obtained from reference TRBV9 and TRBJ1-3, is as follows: DSGVTQTPKHLITATGQRVTLRCSPRSGDLSVYWYQQSLDQGLQFLIQYYNGEERAKGNILERFSAQQFPDLHSELNLSSLELGDSALYFCASSVAGGLGNTIYFGEGSWLTVV.